This TCR beta chain was obtained from a study of CD8 T cells in Susac syndrome. Findings of the study overall: CD8+ clones in Susac expanded most in TEMRA cells and active patients. Sixteen Susac-specific public clones were found in total CD8+ repertoires and five or six in CD8+ TEMRA repertoires.

This clonotype has only one observation. Its matching antigen is unknown. V shed 3 bases and J shed 3 bases, with 15 bases lying between them. The CDR3 totals 14 residues. Per the germline V gene, CDR1 is SQVTM and CDR2 is ANQGSEA. The authors reverse transcribed about 0.5 to 1 ug RNA with random hexamers. Amplification of TCR beta CDR3 by immunoSEQ multiplex PCR spanned 54 Vbeta and 13 Jbeta. TCRdb re-called the immunoSEQ multiplex PCR reads through MiXCR, storing one row per CDR3 protein. The table includes some 130,000 distinct CDR3 sequences, just under 95% detected once. Sample: CD8+ T cells from PBMCs. The TCR comes from a human donor with Susac syndrome. The chain uses TRBV29-1 and TRBJ2-7; no firm D call. The CDR3 region has the DNA TGCAGCGTTGATGTCGCCGGTGATTACTACGAGCAGTACTTC. Encoded protein: CSVDVAGDYYEQYF.